The present T cell receptor beta chain was sequenced within a study of T cells after yellow fever vaccination. Study context: Preparing low-cell-number fractions relied on SMART-Seq v4 Ultra Low Input.

In making TCR cDNA, 5'RACE template switching added a universal primer site and UMIs to it. TCRdb re-derived calls from the 5' RACE reads in MiXCR, one entry per CDR3 protein. Of 500,000 to 650,000 distinct CDR3 sequences listed, roughly 12% were seen once; the top ten hold about 14%. Findings and limits, study-wide: A small proportion of clonotypes was detected in both the CD4 and CD8 compartments. The bulk population could contribute abundant contaminating clonotypes to FACS-sorted repertoires.

A remark on this clonotype: Its antigen remains unknown.

The CDR3 extends over 13 amino acids. Trimming removed 3 bases from V and 8 bases from J, with 11 bases in between. The source is a man younger than 40 who received the YFV17D yellow fever vaccine. The V and J genes are TRBV12-3 or TRBV12-4 and TRBJ2-1, with D hard to call. The sample was PBMCs, taken on the day of the yellow fever booster vaccination. CDR3 bases: TGTGCCAGCAGTTTTACCATCATCCATGAGCAGTTCTTC. Protein sequence: CASSFTIIHEQFF.